This T cell receptor beta chain was captured by sequencing in a study of response to subunit inactivated influenza vaccine. Points from the study as a whole: Authors suggested that a seasonal influenza vaccination recruits few new T cells each time.

V was clipped by 0 bases and J by 0 bases; unmatched bases: 3. Germline V gives CDR1 DFQATT, CDR2 SNEGSKA (reference sequence). This CDR3 comprises 16 residues. Ten or more counts support this clonotype. Its antigen remains unidentified. TCRdb re-called the RT-PCR reads with MiXCR, one entry per CDR3 protein. The data show about 620,000 distinct CDR3 sequences, about 11% seen once. This sample was shared with a second study, whose subject was T cells expressing NK-cell markers. That source adds: cDNA encoding TCR beta was synthesized via 5'RACE template switching incorporating UMIs. The authors sequenced eight donors, of whom seven were HCMV-seropositive and one was seronegative. Among CD8+ T cells from five or six donors, dominant NKG2C+ clonotypes accounted for about 1.0-7.5%.

The source was PBMCs from blood, collected on the day of vaccination. The TCR comes from a man aged 45 to 65 who received an inactivated influenza vaccine. The rearrangement links TRBV20-1 to TRBJ2-2; 8 positions match TRBD2. The CDR3 is CSARDAGLANTGELFF. In DNA form, the CDR3 reads TGCAGTGCTAGAGATGCGGGACTAGCGAACACCGGGGAGCTGTTTTTT.